These 7 T cell receptor beta chains were sequenced from one sample in a study of shared clonotypes between healthy human individuals. CD45RO-negative CD8 cells positively selected for CCR7 made up the naive population, which excluded terminally differentiated effector memory CD45RA+ cells. Profiled with immunoSEQ multiplex PCR; TCRdb holds only in-frame clones, not every one. The sample lists about 2.2 million clones; about 92% were seen once. The material sequenced was naive CD8+ T cells from PBMCs. Receptor source: a man aged 18 to 30 in good health. Some clones in this sample may be carry-over from other donors' samples.

The V gene is TRBV4-1, the J gene TRBJ2-7, with 7 bases lining up with TRBD2. The germline CDR1 and CDR2 sequences are MGHRA and YSYEKL. V lost 1 base, J lost 2 bases, and 14 bases stayed unmatched. The CDR3 has 18 amino acids. In nucleotides, the CDR3 is TGCGCCAGCAGCCAAGCGGAGACGTTGACTAGCCCGGCCTACGAGCAGTACTTC. Encoded protein: CASSQAETLTSPAYEQYF.

The genes are TRBV27 and TRBJ2-5; 12 nucleotides align to TRBD2. The CDR3 has 16 residues. Germline V lookup: CDR1 MNHEY, CDR2 SMNVEV (reference sequence). Losses at the gene ends were 4 bases for V and 5 bases for J; bases not matched to a gene: 8. The CDR3 sequence: CASSSLLAGGPETQYF. Here the CDR3 DNA reads TGTGCCAGCAGTTCATTACTAGCGGGAGGACCGGAGACCCAGTACTTC.

This chain links TRBV5-6 with TRBJ2-7, with 8 bases aligning to TRBD1. The germline CDR1 and CDR2 sequences are SGHDT and YYEEEE. V lost 0 bases and J lost 2; bases outside the gene matches: 7. The CDR3 extends over 16 amino acids. In DNA, the CDR3 is TGTGCCAGCAGCTTGGCCGAGGGACAGGTTCCCTACGAGCAGTACTTC. This encodes CASSLAEGQVPYEQYF.

This clone was seen a single time. J is TRBJ1-1 and V is TRBV27, with TRBD1 as a possible D gene (5 bases). The CDR3 totals 16 residues. V was pared by 2 bases and J by 3 bases, with 16 bases between. CDR1 is MNHEY and CDR2 is SMNVEV in the germline V gene (reference sequence). The chain's CDR3 is CASSLGAGSGDTEAFF. CDR3 DNA: TGTGCCAGCAGTTTAGGGGCAGGGTCAGGTGACACTGAAGCTTTCTTT.

This rearrangement joins TRBV28 to TRBJ2-2; D is unclear. CDR1 is MDHEN and CDR2 is SYDVKM in the germline V gene. CDR3 length equals 14 residues. V lost 3 bases to trimming and J lost 1 base, with 6 bases between them. CDR3 nucleotides: TGTGCCAGCAGTTTGTTAGAGAACACCGGGGAGCTGTTTTTT. Its translation: CASSLLENTGELFF.

V is TRBV27 and J is TRBJ2-1; 8 bases fit TRBD2. Germline values: CDR1 MNHEY, CDR2 SMNVEV (reference sequence). The CDR3 is 14 residues long. V shed 7 bases and J 7 bases; nucleotides not matched to a gene: 9. The CDR3 DNA reads TGTGCCAGCACCCCGGGGGGGGGAGGAAATGAGCAGTTCTTC. Residues: CASTPGGGGNEQFF.

The genes are TRBV7-9 and TRBJ2-3, with 11 bases matching TRBD1. The CDR3 covers 15 residues. CDR1 and CDR2 from the germline V gene are SEHNR and FQNEAQ (reference sequence). The V and J ends lost 5 bases and 4 bases, in that order; junction bases with no gene match: 5. CDR3 nucleotide sequence: TGTGCCAGCAGCCTCTGGACAGGGGGCGCAGATACGCAGTATTTT. Translating gives CASSLWTGGADTQYF. The full variable domain, with the rest looked up from reference TRBV7-9 and TRBJ2-3, is DTGVSQNPRHKITKRGQNVTFRCDPISEHNRLYWYRQTLGQGPEFLTYFQNEAQLEKSRLLSDRFSAERPKGSFSTLEIQRTEQGDSAMYLCASSLWTGGADTQYFGPGTRLTVL.